The rows below give T cell receptor beta chains drawn from one sample of a study of blood T cell repertoires in COVID-19. TCRdb's table, derived via immunoSEQ multiplex PCR, lists solely in-frame clones and lacks some. The table shows fewer than 400,000 clones, with 85% to 95% occurring only once. Sequences were obtained from PBMCs or T cells enriched from blood (not recorded which). The receptors stem from a woman under 40 who had been exposed to COVID-19. Both conserved end residues are part of each CDR3. A D gene is named only where the DNA matches it firmly. A row's size may be missing; if present it is once, few, many or a size class.

j_gene: TRBJ1-6; abundance: once; v_gene: TRBV3-1/TRBV3-2; d_gene: NA; CDR3aa: CASSPRTSRSYNSPLHF; CDR3nt: TGTGCCAGCAGCCCTAGGACATCTCGCTCCTATAATTCACCCCTCCACTTT
j_gene: TRBJ1-4; abundance: NA; v_gene: TRBV5-1; d_gene: NA; CDR3aa: CASSSGGGPTNEKLFF; CDR3nt: TGCGCCAGCAGCTCCGGCGGCGGTCCAACTAATGAAAAACTGTTTTTT
j_gene: TRBJ1-3; abundance: NA; v_gene: TRBV6-2/TRBV6-3; d_gene: NA; CDR3aa: CASSRTVAGNTIYF; CDR3nt: TGTGCCAGCAGCCGGACAGTCGCTGGAAACACCATATATTTT
j_gene: TRBJ1-6; abundance: NA; v_gene: TRBV27; d_gene: NA; CDR3aa: CASSLYTGKTPLHF; CDR3nt: TGTGCCAGCAGTTTATATACAGGGAAGACACCCCTCCACTTT
j_gene: TRBJ2-7; abundance: NA; v_gene: TRBV12-5; d_gene: NA; CDR3aa: CASGLVLYEQYF; CDR3nt: TGTGCTAGTGGTTTGGTACTTTACGAGCAGTACTTC
j_gene: TRBJ2-7; abundance: NA; v_gene: TRBV10-3; d_gene: TRBD1; CDR3aa: CAAHTGTGGDYEQYF; CDR3nt: TGTGCCGCGCATACCGGGACAGGGGGCGACTACGAGCAGTACTTC
j_gene: TRBJ2-1; abundance: NA; v_gene: TRBV4-1; d_gene: NA; CDR3aa: CASSQIQGVYNEQFF; CDR3nt: TGCGCCAGCAGCCAAATTCAGGGTGTCTACAATGAGCAGTTCTTC
j_gene: TRBJ2-6; abundance: NA; v_gene: TRBV10-3; d_gene: TRBD1; CDR3aa: CAISQGVGANVLTF; CDR3nt: TGTGCCATCAGTCAGGGGGTTGGGGCCAACGTCCTGACTTTC
j_gene: TRBJ1-6; abundance: once; v_gene: TRBV7-2; d_gene: TRBD1; CDR3aa: CASSVQGAIYNSPLHF; CDR3nt: TGTGCCAGCAGCGTTCAGGGGGCAATCTATAATTCACCCCTCCACTTT
j_gene: TRBJ1-2; abundance: NA; v_gene: TRBV6-5; d_gene: TRBD1; CDR3aa: CASSYSTGENGYTF; CDR3nt: TGTGCCAGCAGTTACTCGACAGGGGAGAATGGCTACACCTTC
j_gene: TRBJ1-5; abundance: NA; v_gene: TRBV11-2; d_gene: NA; CDR3aa: CASSLESRRASQPQHF; CDR3nt: TGTGCCAGCAGCTTAGAATCACGCAGGGCCAGCCAGCCCCAGCATTTT
j_gene: TRBJ2-5; abundance: NA; v_gene: TRBV14; d_gene: NA; CDR3aa: CASSRAGLLYQETQYF; CDR3nt: TGTGCCAGCAGCAGGGCGGGACTTCTGTACCAAGAGACCCAGTACTTC
j_gene: TRBJ1-2; abundance: NA; v_gene: TRBV3-1/TRBV3-2; d_gene: NA; CDR3aa: CASSQDRLHPGYTF; CDR3nt: TGTGCCAGCAGCCAAGATAGACTTCACCCAGGCTACACCTTC
j_gene: TRBJ1-3; abundance: NA; v_gene: TRBV7-8; d_gene: NA; CDR3aa: CASSFSDRVSGNTIYF; CDR3nt: TGTGCCAGCAGCTTCAGTGACAGAGTCTCTGGAAACACCATATATTTT
j_gene: TRBJ2-3; abundance: NA; v_gene: TRBV4-1; d_gene: NA; CDR3aa: CASSQGWGLGQYF; CDR3nt: TGCGCCAGCAGCCAAGGGTGGGGGCTCGGGCAGTATTTT
j_gene: TRBJ1-1; abundance: once; v_gene: TRBV14; d_gene: NA; CDR3aa: CASSQGTANTEAFF; CDR3nt: TGTGCCAGCAGCCAAGGGACAGCGAACACTGAAGCTTTCTTT
j_gene: TRBJ1-2; abundance: NA; v_gene: TRBV14; d_gene: NA; CDR3aa: CASSLKRGGYTF; CDR3nt: TGTGCCAGCAGTTTAAAGCGGGGTGGCTACACCTTC
j_gene: TRBJ1-4; abundance: once; v_gene: TRBV2; d_gene: TRBD1; CDR3aa: CASSEQGGDEKLFF; CDR3nt: TGTGCCAGCAGTGAGCAGGGGGGAGATGAAAAACTGTTTTTT
j_gene: TRBJ2-2; abundance: NA; v_gene: TRBV24-1; d_gene: TRBD1; CDR3aa: CATSEGTGVPGELFF; CDR3nt: TGTGCCACCAGTGAGGGGACAGGGGTCCCCGGGGAGCTGTTTTTT
j_gene: TRBJ1-4; abundance: NA; v_gene: TRBV5-1; d_gene: TRBD1; CDR3aa: CASSPIPPGTGVEKLFF; CDR3nt: TGCGCCAGCAGCCCAATTCCCCCCGGGACAGGGGTTGAAAAACTGTTTTTT
j_gene: TRBJ1-6; abundance: NA; v_gene: TRBV5-4; d_gene: TRBD1; CDR3aa: CASSQGGDLYNSPLHF; CDR3nt: TGTGCCAGCTCCCAGGGGGGCGACTTATATAATTCACCCCTCCACTTT
j_gene: TRBJ2-1; abundance: NA; v_gene: TRBV7-7; d_gene: NA; CDR3aa: CASSLAGGYNEQFF; CDR3nt: TGTGCCAGCAGCTTAGCCGGGGGCTACAATGAGCAGTTCTTC
j_gene: TRBJ2-7; abundance: NA; v_gene: TRBV7-2; d_gene: NA; CDR3aa: CASSPRETATYEQYF; CDR3nt: TGTGCCAGCAGCCCTCGGGAGACAGCCACCTACGAGCAGTACTTC
j_gene: TRBJ2-3; abundance: once; v_gene: TRBV4-1; d_gene: NA; CDR3aa: CASSRLAVDTQYF; CDR3nt: TGCGCCAGCAGCCGGCTGGCGGTAGATACGCAGTATTTT
j_gene: TRBJ2-7; abundance: NA; v_gene: TRBV4-1; d_gene: NA; CDR3aa: CASSQDGAGSSYEQYF; CDR3nt: TGCGCCAGCAGCCAAGATGGGGCAGGGTCCTCCTACGAGCAGTACTTC
j_gene: TRBJ2-3; abundance: NA; v_gene: TRBV11-1; d_gene: TRBD2; CDR3aa: CASSLVPSGGVDTQYF; CDR3nt: TGTGCCAGCAGCTTAGTGCCTAGCGGGGGGGTTGATACGCAGTATTTT
j_gene: TRBJ1-4; abundance: NA; v_gene: TRBV7-9; d_gene: TRBD1; CDR3aa: CASSPTPTGGENEKLFF; CDR3nt: TGTGCCAGCAGCCCTACCCCCACAGGGGGGGAAAATGAAAAACTGTTTTTT
j_gene: TRBJ2-2; abundance: NA; v_gene: TRBV6-5; d_gene: NA; CDR3aa: CASSPSPGNTGELFF; CDR3nt: TGTGCCAGCAGCCCCTCCCCGGGTAACACCGGGGAGCTGTTTTTT
j_gene: TRBJ2-3; abundance: once; v_gene: TRBV6-1; d_gene: NA; CDR3aa: CASSDRGTQYF; CDR3nt: TGTGCCAGCAGTGACCGGGGAACGCAGTATTTT
j_gene: TRBJ2-3; abundance: once; v_gene: TRBV2; d_gene: TRBD2; CDR3aa: CASRNGAGRGSDTQYF; CDR3nt: TGTGCCAGCAGAAATGGGGCTGGGAGGGGTTCAGATACGCAGTATTTT
j_gene: TRBJ1-1; abundance: NA; v_gene: TRBV4-1; d_gene: TRBD1; CDR3aa: CASSQLTGGTEAFF; CDR3nt: TGCGCCAGCAGCCAGTTGACAGGGGGCACTGAAGCTTTCTTT
j_gene: TRBJ1-2; abundance: NA; v_gene: TRBV20-1; d_gene: NA; CDR3aa: CSASRGEEGYTF; CDR3nt: TGCAGTGCTAGTCGGGGAGAGGAAGGCTACACCTTC
j_gene: TRBJ2-7; abundance: NA; v_gene: TRBV5-6; d_gene: NA; CDR3aa: CASSLGRGSYEQYF; CDR3nt: TGTGCCAGCAGCTTGGGGCGGGGATCCTACGAGCAGTACTTC
j_gene: TRBJ1-6; abundance: NA; v_gene: TRBV7-3; d_gene: NA; CDR3aa: CASSLTSAAADSPLHF; CDR3nt: TGTGCCAGCAGCTTAACGTCAGCAGCGGCGGATTCACCCCTCCACTTT
j_gene: TRBJ2-5; abundance: NA; v_gene: TRBV5-6; d_gene: NA; CDR3aa: CASSLGSIQETQYF; CDR3nt: TGTGCCAGCAGCTTGGGGAGCATCCAAGAGACCCAGTACTTC
j_gene: TRBJ1-5; abundance: NA; v_gene: TRBV19; d_gene: NA; CDR3aa: CASSPQGISNQPQHF; CDR3nt: TGTGCCAGTAGCCCCCAGGGAATTAGCAATCAGCCCCAGCATTTT
j_gene: TRBJ1-1; abundance: NA; v_gene: TRBV9; d_gene: TRBD1; CDR3aa: CASSVAVGQGAAFF; CDR3nt: TGTGCCAGCAGCGTAGCGGTCGGACAGGGCGCCGCTTTCTTT
j_gene: TRBJ1-6; abundance: NA; v_gene: TRBV19; d_gene: NA; CDR3aa: CASSSQGPQNSPLHF; CDR3nt: TGTGCCAGTAGCTCACAGGGACCCCAAAATTCACCCCTCCACTTT
j_gene: TRBJ1-2; abundance: NA; v_gene: TRBV7-8; d_gene: NA; CDR3aa: CASSLAGGANYGYTF; CDR3nt: TGTGCCAGCAGCTTAGCAGGGGGAGCTAACTATGGCTACACCTTC
j_gene: TRBJ1-2; abundance: NA; v_gene: TRBV3-1/TRBV3-2; d_gene: TRBD1; CDR3aa: CASSQWDRALANYGYTF; CDR3nt: TGTGCCAGCAGCCAGTGGGACAGGGCTTTAGCTAACTATGGCTACACCTTC
j_gene: TRBJ1-1; abundance: NA; v_gene: TRBV4-3; d_gene: TRBD1; CDR3aa: CASSQASQGGTEAFF; CDR3nt: TGCGCCAGCAGCCAAGCTTCTCAGGGGGGCACTGAAGCTTTCTTT